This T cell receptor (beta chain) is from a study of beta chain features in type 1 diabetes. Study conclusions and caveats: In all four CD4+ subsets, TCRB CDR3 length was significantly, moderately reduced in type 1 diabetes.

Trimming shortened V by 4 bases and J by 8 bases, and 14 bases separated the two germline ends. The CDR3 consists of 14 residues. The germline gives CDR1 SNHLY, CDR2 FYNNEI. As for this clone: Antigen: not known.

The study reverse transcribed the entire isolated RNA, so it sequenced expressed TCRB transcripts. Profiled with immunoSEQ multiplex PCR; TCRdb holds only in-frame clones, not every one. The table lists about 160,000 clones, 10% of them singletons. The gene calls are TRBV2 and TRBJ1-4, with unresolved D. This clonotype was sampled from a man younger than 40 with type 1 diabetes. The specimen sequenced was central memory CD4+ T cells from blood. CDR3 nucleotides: TGTGCCAGCAGTGTGCTTGAGAAGTTAGAAAAACTGTTTTTT. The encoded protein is CASSVLEKLEKLFF.